What follows are 12 T cell receptor beta chains derived from one specimen sequenced in a study of blood T cell repertoires in COVID-19. The protocol was immunoSEQ multiplex PCR, while the TCRdb copy is restricted to in-frame clones and leaves out a portion. This table has 110,000 to 150,000 clones, 80% appearing once. Sequencing input: peripheral blood. All receptors derive from a man between 70 and 80 years old who had recovered from COVID-19.

The V call is TRBV7-9, the J call TRBJ2-1; D is unclear. The CDR3 is 17 amino acids. Per the germline V gene, CDR1 is SEHNR and CDR2 is FQNEAQ (reference sequence). V lost 1 base and J 4 bases, leaving 17 bases between the germline ends. Here the CDR3 reads CASSLGVTTRSYNEQFF. CDR3 nucleotide sequence: TGTGCCAGCAGCTTAGGGGTGACGACTCGCTCTTACAATGAGCAGTTCTTC.

The rearrangement uses TRBV7-2 and TRBJ2-5, with TRBD2 matching 7 bases. The CDR3 has 13 amino acids. Germline assignment: CDR1 SGHTA and CDR2 FQGNSA. V gave up 0 bases and J gave up 5 bases; unmatched junction bases: 0. This CDR3 reads CASSLALAETQYF. In DNA form, the CDR3 reads TGTGCCAGCAGCTTAGCACTAGCGGAGACCCAGTACTTC.

This clone turned up a few times. CDR3 nucleotide sequence: TGTGCCAGCAGTTCAGGGCAGGGGCATGGGGGCTACACCTTC. The encoded protein is CASSSGQGHGGYTF. The chain recombines TRBV6-5 with TRBJ1-2; the D gene is possibly TRBD1 (6 bases). V was cut by 4 bases and J by 8 bases, with 17 bases left in between. The CDR3 sequence is 14 residues long. The germline CDR1 and CDR2 sequences are MNHEY and SVGAGI.

The CDR3 spells CASTTPGGQGEAGANVLTF. DNA of the CDR3: TGTGCCAGCACCACCCCCGGGGGACAGGGGGAAGCTGGGGCCAACGTCCTGACTTTC. V gene TRBV4-2 combines with J gene TRBJ2-6, with 11 bases identical to TRBD1. This CDR3 spans 19 amino acids. Per the germline V gene, CDR1 is LGHNA and CDR2 is YNFKEQ. Unmatched junction bases numbered 13, after V lost 7 bases and J lost 2 bases.

The chain carries TRBV5-1 and TRBJ2-5, with D possibly being TRBD1 (6 bases). Germline V gene sequence: CDR1 SGHRS, CDR2 YFSETQ. Trimming left V 4 bases short and J 3 bases short, with 16 bases between. This CDR3 region has 15 residues. As DNA, the CDR3 is TGCGCCAGCAGCGATTTCCCAAGGACAGAAGAGACCCAGTACTTC. The encoded protein is CASSDFPRTEETQYF.

The chain uses TRBV27 and TRBJ2-5; TRBD1 might be the D (5 bases). The germline V gene has CDR1 MNHEY and CDR2 SMNVEV (reference sequence). The CDR3 is made up of 16 amino acids. Trimming cost V 2 bases and J 2 bases, with 15 bases left between them. The CDR3 sequence is CASSLRGRKGQETQYF. CDR3 coding DNA: TGTGCCAGCAGTTTAAGGGGCAGGAAGGGGCAAGAGACCCAGTACTTC.

The V gene is TRBV29-1, the J gene TRBJ1-4, with D perhaps TRBD1 (5 bases). CDR1 and CDR2 from the germline V gene are SQVTM and ANQGSEA. Trimming removed 4 bases from V and 5 bases from J, with 11 bases in between. The CDR3 loop spans 13 amino acids. CDR3 region: CSVVGGGNEKLFF. The CDR3 DNA is TGCAGCGTTGTCGGGGGGGGGAATGAAAAACTGTTTTTT.

The gene calls are TRBV12-3 or TRBV12-4 and TRBJ2-7; D gene unclear. The length of the CDR3 is 13 residues. V was clipped by 2 bases and J by 2 bases, with 7 bases between them. CDR3 sequence: CASSLTQTYEQYF. CDR3 DNA: TGTGCCAGCAGTTTAACACAGACCTACGAGCAGTACTTC.

This clone was seen repeatedly, ten times or more. This chain links TRBV7-2 with TRBJ1-1; a weak D match, TRBD1 (5 bases). The CDR3 has 12 amino acids. CDR1 is SGHTA and CDR2 is FQGNSA in the germline V gene. The germline V and J ends were trimmed by 9 bases and 8 bases, with 16 bases remaining between them. The CDR3 protein is CASSGRGWEAFF. The CDR3 coding sequence is TGTGCCAGTTCAGGGCGGGGTTGGGAAGCTTTCTTT.

This clone was recorded once. The chain couples TRBV7-8 to TRBJ2-7; 8 bases line up with TRBD2. After removal of 5 bases from V and 5 bases from J, the junction contained 8 bases not matched to a gene. The CDR3 contains 14 residues. The germline V gene encodes CDR1 SGHVS and CDR2 FQNEAQ. The CDR3 DNA sequence: TGTGCCAGCAGCCGAGAGACTAGCGCCAACGAGCAGTACTTC. It translates to CASSRETSANEQYF.

The genes are TRBV24-1 and TRBJ1-2, with a tentative D call TRBD1 (6 bases). Per germline, CDR1 KGHDR and CDR2 SFDVKD. The CDR3 has 15 amino acids. V lost 7 bases to trimming and J lost 4 bases, with 18 bases between them. The CDR3 protein is CATRPTGDTTYGYTF. For the CDR3, the DNA is TGTGCCACCAGACCGACAGGAGATACGACCTATGGCTACACCTTC.

The rearrangement joins TRBV9 to TRBJ2-1; 12 bases fit TRBD1. The germline CDR1 and CDR2 sequences are SGDLS and YYNGEE. V dropped 3 bases and J dropped 6; count of bases not matched to a gene: 4. This CDR3 contains 15 residues. In DNA, the CDR3 is TGTGCCAGCAGCGCCGGGACAGGGGGCTTCAATGAGCAGTTCTTC. As protein: CASSAGTGGFNEQFF.